These 30 T cell receptor beta chains share one sample of origin, sequenced in a study of T cell repertoires in cytomegalovirus infection (dated by TCRdb to the late 2010s). Instrument used: Illumina HiSeq 1500. TCRdb reran the public reads through fastp at Q25 and MiXCR, keeping productive beta chains. Rows matching on CDR3 protein sequence are summarized as one entry with the most common DNA and genes. For this sample the table gives over 150,000 distinct CDR3 sequences, of which roughly a fifth were detected only once. The ten largest clones take up under 3.5% of the sample. Input material: PBMCs. The receptors come from a human donor in good health (CMV status not recorded). Some clones in this sample may be carry-over from other donors' samples.

This clonotype was seen only a few times. The genes are TRBV7-9 and TRBJ2-2; D unresolved. Germline loops: CDR1 SEHNR, CDR2 FQNEAQ (reference sequence). The V end lost 3 bases, the J end lost 0 bases, and 17 bases lay between the germline ends. CDR3 length equals 18 residues. As DNA, the CDR3 is TGTGCCAGCAGCTTCGTTGTTTCTTGGGAAACGAACACCGGGGAGCTGTTTTTT. It specifies CASSFVVSWETNTGELFF.

Ten or more counts support this clonotype. CDR3 DNA: TGTGCCAGCAGCCCCTACAGGGGAGGGCTGTCCGAGCAGTACTTC. Its protein product is CASSPYRGGLSEQYF. The genes are TRBV7-8 and TRBJ2-7, with D tentatively TRBD1 or TRBD2 (7 bases each). V was pared by 5 bases and J by 6 bases, with 20 bases between. Germline V lookup: CDR1 SGHVS, CDR2 FQNEAQ. The CDR3 runs to 15 residues.

This clonotype was counted a few times. The gene calls are TRBV28 and TRBJ2-1; a possible D gene is TRBD2 (6 bases). V dropped 5 bases and J dropped 6 bases, with 14 bases sitting between them. In germline, CDR1 is MDHEN, CDR2 SYDVKM. This CDR3 has 14 amino acids. The CDR3: CASSNSGLLNEQFF. The CDR3 DNA reads as TGTGCCAGCAGTAATTCGGGACTCCTCAATGAGCAGTTCTTC.

This clonotype was counted ten times or more. The J gene is TRBJ2-7, the V gene TRBV7-9; TRBD2 might be the D (6 bases). This CDR3 has 14 amino acids. V was shortened by 2 bases and J by 7 bases, with 15 bases between the two germline ends. Germline CDR1 is SEHNR and CDR2 is FQNEAQ (reference sequence). For the CDR3, the DNA is TGTGCCAGCAGCTTATCAGGACCCGGGGGAGAGCAGTACTTC. It encodes CASSLSGPGGEQYF.

In this sample, this clonotype turned up a few times. The chain combines TRBV5-5 with TRBJ1-2; D is unresolved. In germline, CDR1 is SGHKS, CDR2 YYEKEE (reference sequence). Trimming took 4 bases from V and 0 from J, leaving 16 bases between them. This CDR3 is built from 16 residues. DNA for the CDR3: TGTGCCAGCAGCGCTTGGGGTGAATCCTCTAACTATGGCTACACCTTC. It yields the protein CASSAWGESSNYGYTF.

The gene calls are TRBV27 and TRBJ2-3; TRBD1 is a possible D gene (5 bases). The length of the CDR3 is 14 residues. Per germline, CDR1 MNHEY and CDR2 SMNVEV (reference sequence). Trimming removed 8 bases from V and 4 bases from J, with 16 bases in between. Here the CDR3 reads CASRRGRVPDTQYF. CDR3 nucleotides: TGTGCCAGCCGTCGCGGCAGGGTCCCAGATACGCAGTATTTT.

This clonotype showed up just a few times. CDR3 protein: CASRARSYQETQYF. Here the CDR3 DNA reads TGTGCCAGCAGGGCTAGATCGTACCAAGAGACCCAGTACTTC. The V gene is TRBV28, the J gene TRBJ2-5; D is undetermined. V lost 6 bases to trimming and J lost 0 bases, with 11 bases between them. The CDR3 has 14 amino acids. Germline V lookup: CDR1 MDHEN, CDR2 SYDVKM.

This clonotype was seen repeatedly, ten times or more. This chain uses TRBV7-2 with TRBJ2-1; maybe TRBD2 (6 bases). Looked up from germline, CDR1 is SGHTA and CDR2 is FQGNSA. The germline V and J ends were trimmed by 5 bases and 15 bases, with 17 bases remaining between them. This CDR3 has 12 amino acids. CDR3 coding DNA: TGTGCCAGCAGCCACGGGACTCCACGCTCGTTCTTC. Protein sequence: CASSHGTPRSFF.

The chain combines TRBV28 with TRBJ2-2; either TRBD1 or TRBD2 may fit D (5 bases each). Trimming took off 4 bases at V and 4 bases at J, with 10 bases between the two ends. This CDR3 has 14 residues. Germline CDR1 reads MDHEN; CDR2 reads SYDVKM. The CDR3 region is CASSSLGGTGELFF. For the CDR3, the DNA is TGTGCCAGCAGTTCCCTTGGGGGCACCGGGGAGCTGTTTTTT.

In this sample, this clonotype turned up many times. The chain joins TRBV7-2 to TRBJ1-5; tentative D call: TRBD1 (6 bases). Germline V gene data show CDR1 as SGHTA and CDR2 as FQGNSA. This CDR3 spans 17 amino acids. V was pared by 0 bases and J by 5 bases, with 17 bases between. The CDR3 sequence: CASSLAVLAGGYQPQHF. DNA for the CDR3: TGTGCCAGCAGCTTAGCGGTCCTAGCGGGGGGCTATCAGCCCCAGCATTTT.

This clonotype was counted many times. J is TRBJ2-7 and V is TRBV7-2; D tentatively reads TRBD1 or TRBD2 (7 bases each). This CDR3 comprises 14 residues. CDR1 is SGHTA and CDR2 is FQGNSA in the germline V gene. With 5 bases removed from V and 12 bases from J, the gap between germline ends came to 23 bases. The CDR3 here is CASSPGRGLAASYF. The CDR3 nucleotides read TGTGCCAGCAGCCCGGGAAGGGGGCTAGCGGCATCGTACTTC.

This rearrangement joins TRBV19 to TRBJ1-3, with D hard to call. The V gene's germline CDR1 is LNHDA and CDR2 SQIVND (reference sequence). The CDR3 is 17 amino acids. V was trimmed by 3 bases and J by 4 bases, leaving 19 bases between them. CDR3 nucleotide sequence: TGTGCCAGTAGTATCGGCCTATTAGAGCAAGACGGAAACACCATATATTTT. It specifies CASSIGLLEQDGNTIYF.

This chain connects TRBV12-3 or TRBV12-4 to TRBJ2-7; 11 positions match TRBD1. V was clipped by 6 bases and J by 3 bases; unmatched bases: 7. The CDR3 is 15 amino acids. Written as DNA, the CDR3 is TGTGCCAGCAGACCTGGACAGGGGGCGAACTACGAGCAGTACTTC. It encodes CASRPGQGANYEQYF.

This clonotype was observed at least ten times. The genes are TRBV7-2 and TRBJ2-7, with 9 bases fitting TRBD1. The V gene's germline CDR1 is SGHTA and CDR2 FQGNSA. After removal of 4 bases from V and 7 bases from J, the junction contained 8 bases not matched to a gene. The CDR3 is made up of 14 amino acids. CDR3 bases: TGTGCCAGCAGCTCATCGACAGGGGGGGGTGAGCAGTACTTC. Translating gives CASSSSTGGGEQYF.

CDR3 bases: TGTGCCAGCAGCTTAAGACCGGACAACATGAACACTGAAGCTTTCTTT. Translating gives CASSLRPDNMNTEAFF. The V and J genes are TRBV7-3 and TRBJ1-1, with D tentatively TRBD1 (5 bases). Germline-derived CDR1 and CDR2 are SGHTA and FQGTGA. V lost 1 base to trimming and J lost 0 bases, with 12 bases between them. The CDR3 is 16 amino acids.

The chain recombines TRBV5-4 with TRBJ1-2; D may be TRBD1 (5 bases). V lost 3 bases and J lost 8, with 14 bases in between. Germline values: CDR1 SGHNT, CDR2 YYREEE (reference sequence). The CDR3 is 13 residues long. The CDR3 loop reads CASSSGLEKGYTF. In DNA form, the CDR3 reads TGTGCCAGCAGCTCGGGGCTTGAGAAAGGCTACACCTTC.

This clonotype came up a few times. This chain connects TRBV6-1 to TRBJ2-3; D unresolved. Germline V CDR1 and CDR2: MNHNS, SASEGT. Trimming removed 7 bases at V and 0 bases at J, with 17 bases between. CDR3 length equals 16 residues. The CDR3 DNA is TGTGCCAGCAAATCGTTGGACGCGACTAGCACAGATACGCAGTATTTT. Amino acid sequence: CASKSLDATSTDTQYF.

This chain connects TRBV7-6 to TRBJ2-5; perhaps D is TRBD1 or TRBD2 (5 bases each). The CDR3 covers 12 residues. In germline, CDR1 is SGHVS, CDR2 FNYEAQ. The germline V and J ends were trimmed by 0 bases and 7 bases, with 6 bases remaining between them. The CDR3 here is CASSLAGTTQYF. In DNA form, the CDR3 reads TGTGCCAGCAGCTTAGCGGGGACGACCCAGTACTTC.

The chain recombines TRBV6-6 with TRBJ1-2; 8 nucleotides agree with TRBD1. The CDR3 extends over 14 amino acids. Germline CDR1 is MNHNY and CDR2 is SVGAGI (reference sequence). V shed 0 bases, J shed 8 bases, and the junction held 5 bases outside the gene matches. For the CDR3, the DNA is TGTGCCAGCAGTTACTCTCAGGGGGCGGAAGGCTACACCTTC. It codes for CASSYSQGAEGYTF.

This clonotype turned up a few times. V gene TRBV29-1 combines with J gene TRBJ2-7; D might be TRBD1 (5 bases). Germline V gives CDR1 SQVTM, CDR2 ANQGSEA. V lost 4 bases and J lost 0, with 10 bases in between. This CDR3 is 13 amino acids long. CDR3 DNA: TGCAGCGTTGGCTCAGGGAACTCCTACGAGCAGTACTTC. It codes for CSVGSGNSYEQYF.

V usage is TRBV14 and J usage is TRBJ1-3; TRBD1 might be the D (5 bases). The CDR3 loop spans 15 amino acids. The germline CDR1 and CDR2 sequences are SGHDN and FVKESK. V lost 6 bases and J 2 bases, leaving 14 bases between the germline ends. The CDR3 nucleotides read TGTGCCAGCAGGCTTACAGGAACTACTGGAAACACCATATATTTT. This encodes CASRLTGTTGNTIYF. The full variable domain, with the rest looked up from reference TRBV14 and TRBJ1-3, is EAGVTQFPSHSVIEKGQTVTLRCDPISGHDNLYWYRRVMGKEIKFLLHFVKESKQDESGMPNNRFLAERTGGTYSTLKVQPAELEDSGVYFCASRLTGTTGNTIYFGEGSWLTVV.

This clonotype was detected many times. The chain carries TRBV7-2 and TRBJ1-2; 9 nucleotides align to TRBD1. The germline V gene has CDR1 SGHTA and CDR2 FQGNSA. V was pared by 3 bases and J by 6 bases, with 8 bases of the junction left unmatched. The length of the CDR3 is 15 residues. CDR3 protein: CASSLRDRVIHGYTF. The CDR3 DNA reads TGTGCCAGCAGCTTGAGGGACAGGGTAATCCATGGCTACACCTTC.

On this clonotype itself: This clone may be a read error of a much larger clone one base away. This chain joins TRBV12-3 or TRBV12-4 and TRBJ2-1; D perhaps matches TRBD2 (5 bases). The CDR3 runs 15 residues. The CDR3 DNA is TGTACCAGCAGTGTCTCCGCGGGCTCCTACAATGAGCAGTTCTTC. Its protein is CTSSVSAGSYNEQFF.

This clonotype was observed many times. The rearrangement joins TRBV6-5 to TRBJ2-2; perhaps TRBD2 as D (5 bases). Germline values: CDR1 MNHEY, CDR2 SVGAGI. Trimming removed 6 bases from V and 1 base from J, with 6 bases in between. This CDR3 comprises 13 residues. This CDR3 reads CASRGRNTGELFF. The CDR3, as DNA: TGTGCCAGCAGAGGGAGGAACACCGGGGAGCTGTTTTTT.

The gene calls are TRBV15 and TRBJ1-6; 7 positions match TRBD1. The germline gives CDR1 LNHNV, CDR2 YYDKDF (reference sequence). This CDR3 comprises 15 residues. The V gene end was trimmed by 1 base and the J gene end by 9 bases; junction bases not matched to a gene: 6. This CDR3 reads CATSRAGTAGSPLHF. The CDR3 DNA reads as TGTGCCACCAGCAGAGCCGGGACAGCAGGTTCACCCCTCCACTTT.

This clonotype appeared a few times. The chain combines TRBV7-2 with TRBJ2-3; the match to TRBD2 covers 9 bases. This CDR3 has 17 amino acids. CDR1 is SGHTA, CDR2 FQGNSA, per germline. The trim removed 5 bases at V and 4 bases at J, leaving 13 bases unmatched. The CDR3 DNA reads TGTGCCAGCAGCCTCACTCCTAGCGGGGCCGGGGCAGATACGCAGTATTTT. Amino acid sequence: CASSLTPSGAGADTQYF.

This clonotype was detected a few times. V usage is TRBV19 and J usage is TRBJ2-2; 8 bases are shared with TRBD2. The CDR3 runs 14 residues. The junction had 4 bases not matched to a gene; V was cut back by 7 bases and J by 3 bases. Germline lookup yields CDR1 LNHDA and CDR2 SQIVND (reference sequence). In DNA form, the CDR3 reads TGTGCCAGTACGGTAGCGGGGCACACCGGGGAGCTGTTTTTT. Encoded protein: CASTVAGHTGELFF. The variable domain in full, completed from reference TRBV19 and TRBJ2-2, reads DGGITQSPKYLFRKEGQNVTLSCEQNLNHDAMYWYRQDPGQGLRLIYYSQIVNDFQKGDIAEGYSVSREKKESFPLTVTSAQKNPTAFYLCASTVAGHTGELFFGEGSRLTVL.

This clonotype was recorded a few times. The V and J genes are TRBV25-1 and TRBJ2-7, with a possible D match to TRBD2 (6 bases). The CDR3 is made up of 13 amino acids. V was trimmed by 3 bases and J by 6 bases, leaving 12 bases between them. Germline CDR1 MGHDK, CDR2 SYGVNS. The CDR3 DNA follows: TGTGCCAGCAGTGATGGTAAGGGAGGCGAGCAGTACTTC. Encoded protein: CASSDGKGGEQYF.

This clonotype was observed at least ten times. The chain couples TRBV7-2 to TRBJ1-2; 7 nucleotides agree with TRBD1. V lost 4 bases to trimming and J lost 4 bases; unmatched junction nucleotides: 9. CDR1 and CDR2 from the germline V gene are SGHTA and FQGNSA. This CDR3 has 15 residues. The CDR3 here is CASSYTARDSYGYTF. Written as DNA, the CDR3 is TGTGCCAGCAGCTATACCGCTCGGGACAGCTATGGCTACACCTTC.

This clonotype was counted between two and nine times. Here the CDR3 DNA reads TGTGCCAGCAGCTTAGTCGGGCGGGGTGTGGCTTTCTTT. This gives the protein CASSLVGRGVAFF. The genes are TRBV7-2 and TRBJ1-1; D is unresolved. The CDR3 is made up of 13 amino acids. Deletions cut 1 base from V and 11 bases from J, with 14 bases between. Germline CDR1 is SGHTA and CDR2 is FQGNSA.